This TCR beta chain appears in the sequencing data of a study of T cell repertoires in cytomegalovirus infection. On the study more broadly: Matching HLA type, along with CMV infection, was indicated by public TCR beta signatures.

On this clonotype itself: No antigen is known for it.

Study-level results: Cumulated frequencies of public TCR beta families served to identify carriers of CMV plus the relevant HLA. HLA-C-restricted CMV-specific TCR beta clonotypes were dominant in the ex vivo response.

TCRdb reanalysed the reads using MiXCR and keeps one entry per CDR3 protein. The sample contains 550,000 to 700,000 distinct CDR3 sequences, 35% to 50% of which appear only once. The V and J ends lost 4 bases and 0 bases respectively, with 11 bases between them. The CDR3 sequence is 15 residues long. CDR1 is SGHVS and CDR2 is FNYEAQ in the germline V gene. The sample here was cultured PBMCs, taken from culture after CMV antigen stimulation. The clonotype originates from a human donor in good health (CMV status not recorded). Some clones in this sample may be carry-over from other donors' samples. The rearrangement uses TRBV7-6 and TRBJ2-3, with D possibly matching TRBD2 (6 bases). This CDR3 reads CASSSLATSTDTQYF. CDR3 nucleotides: TGTGCCAGCAGCTCACTAGCCACAAGCACAGATACGCAGTATTTT.